These 27 T cell receptor beta chains share one sample of origin, sequenced in a study of T cell responses to AZD1222 COVID-19 vaccine. The protocol was immunoSEQ multiplex PCR, while the TCRdb copy is restricted to in-frame clones and leaves out a portion. The sample has 130,000 to 150,000 clones; about 91% are singletons. This specimen was peripheral blood, taken on day 0 of AZD1222 vaccination. These receptors all come from an adult in good health.

This rearrangement joins TRBV9 to TRBJ1-6; TRBD1 aligns across 8 bases. Germline values: CDR1 SGDLS, CDR2 YYNGEE. The J segment lost 10 bases and the V segment lost 0 bases, leaving 6 bases of the junction unmatched. This CDR3 spans 15 amino acids. Written as DNA, the CDR3 is TGTGCCAGCAGCGTAGAAGACAGGGGTTGGTCACCCCTCCACTTT. Amino acids: CASSVEDRGWSPLHF.

The V call is TRBV7-9, the J call TRBJ2-1; 7 positions agree with TRBD2. V lost 5 bases, J lost 9 bases, and 1 base stayed unmatched. CDR1 is SEHNR, CDR2 FQNEAQ, per germline (reference sequence). This CDR3 region has 11 residues. DNA for the CDR3: TGTGCCAGCAGCGCGGGGGTTGAGCAGTTCTTC. As protein: CASSAGVEQFF.

This sequence joins TRBV7-6 and TRBJ2-7; D possibly corresponds to TRBD2 (5 bases). CDR1 SGHVS and CDR2 FNYEAQ come from the germline V gene. The CDR3 is made up of 14 amino acids. V was clipped by 2 bases and J by 1 base, with 9 bases between them. CDR3 protein: CASSLSRGSYEQYF. The CDR3 nucleotides are TGTGCCAGCAGCTTATCACGGGGATCCTACGAGCAGTACTTC.

The chain links TRBV7-2 to TRBJ1-1, with a possible D match to TRBD1 (6 bases). Looked up from germline, CDR1 is SGHTA and CDR2 is FQGNSA. V lost 5 bases and J 4 bases, leaving 14 bases between the germline ends. The CDR3 has 14 amino acids. CDR3 in DNA: TGTGCCAGCAGCCCCCAGGGGCGGGCCACTGAAGCTTTCTTT. This encodes CASSPQGRATEAFF.

The chain uses TRBV10-3 and TRBJ1-1, with D unresolved. The V gene lost 4 bases and the J gene lost 7 bases, with 7 bases spanning the gap. The CDR3 covers 11 residues. Germline CDR1 reads ENHRY; CDR2 reads SYGVKD. Written as DNA, the CDR3 is TGTGCCATCAGTGCGCAAAATGAAGCTTTCTTT. Amino acids: CAISAQNEAFF.

Turning to this clone: An end of the junction differs from the germline gene, which may be a read error. The chain combines TRBV7-7 with TRBJ2-5; TRBD1 might be the D (6 bases). The CDR3 extends over 16 amino acids. Germline assignment: CDR1 SSHAT and CDR2 FNYEAQ (reference sequence). This CDR3 is CASSLGGGSPTETQYF. DNA for the CDR3: TGTGCTAGCAGCTTAGGTGGGGGCTCCCCGACGGAGACCCAGTACTTC.

The chain is built from TRBV7-9 and TRBJ1-2, with a possible D match to TRBD1 (5 bases). Germline CDR1 and CDR2: SEHNR and FQNEAQ (reference sequence). The CDR3 runs 15 residues. Trimming removed 1 base at V and 5 bases at J, with 14 bases between. CDR3 residues: CASSLEGWGPYGYTF. For the CDR3, the DNA is TGTGCCAGCAGCTTAGAGGGGTGGGGCCCATATGGCTACACCTTC.

The chain couples TRBV7-9 to TRBJ1-5; D call uncertain. The germline V gene encodes CDR1 SEHNR and CDR2 FQNEAQ (reference sequence). Trimming cost V 5 bases and J 2 bases, with 16 bases left between them. The CDR3 is 16 amino acids. CDR3 loop: CASSPAGSLGNQPQHF. CDR3 nucleotide sequence: TGTGCCAGCAGCCCTGCCGGCAGCTTGGGCAATCAGCCCCAGCATTTT.

The J gene is TRBJ2-1, the V gene TRBV7-3, with 7 bases identical to TRBD2. CDR1 and CDR2 from the germline V gene are SGHTA and FQGTGA. This CDR3 is 15 amino acids long. The V segment lost 1 base and the J segment 4 bases; nucleotides outside the gene matches: 4. CDR3 protein: CASSLMAGVYNEQFF. DNA for the CDR3: TGTGCCAGCAGCTTAATGGCGGGGGTTTACAATGAGCAGTTCTTC.

Comment on this clone: This CDR3 is also generated by other DNA sequences in the sample. CDR3 sequence: CASSLLNSPLHF. In DNA, the CDR3 is TGTGCCAGCAGCTTACTAAATTCACCCCTCCACTTT. The chain uses TRBV7-3 and TRBJ1-6, with no clear D. Germline V gene data show CDR1 as SGHTA and CDR2 as FQGTGA. Trimming left V 2 bases short and J 7 bases short, with 3 bases between. The length of the CDR3 is 12 residues.

The V and J genes are TRBV9 and TRBJ2-5; 10 bases map to TRBD2. Losses at the gene ends were 1 base for V and 7 bases for J; bases not matched to a gene: 16. The CDR3 is 18 residues long. CDR1 and CDR2 (germline): SGDLS, YYNGEE. The CDR3 loop is CASSVTGWASGGPGTQYF. As DNA, the CDR3 is TGTGCCAGCAGCGTAACTGGATGGGCTAGCGGGGGTCCCGGGACCCAGTACTTC.

The genes are TRBV9 and TRBJ1-4, with D perhaps TRBD1 (5 bases). V shed 3 bases and J shed 7 bases, with 13 bases lying between them. CDR1 and CDR2 from the germline V gene are SGDLS and YYNGEE. The length of the CDR3 is 14 residues. The CDR3 coding sequence is TGTGCCAGCAGCGCCCCGGGACCCACTGAAAAACTGTTTTTT. Its translation is CASSAPGPTEKLFF.

This clone was picked up one time. This chain connects TRBV7-8 to TRBJ2-6; D is unclear. The V and J ends lost 7 bases and 0 bases respectively, with 7 bases between them. The CDR3 loop spans 14 amino acids. Germline CDR1 SGHVS, CDR2 FQNEAQ. The CDR3 nucleotides read TGTGCCAGCATTCCGAGCTCTGGGGCCAACGTCCTGACTTTC. As protein: CASIPSSGANVLTF.

CDR3 DNA sequence: TGTGCCAGCAGCCCTCTTGCCGGACAGAGGCAATACAAGACGCAGTATTTT. This encodes CASSPLAGQRQYKTQYF. The chain links TRBV11-2 to TRBJ2-3, with D perhaps matching TRBD1 (6 bases). Germline V gives CDR1 SGHAT, CDR2 FQNNGV. The CDR3 sequence is 17 residues long. Deletions cut 5 bases from V and 9 bases from J, with 27 bases between.

The gene calls are TRBV7-2 and TRBJ1-6; D uncertain. This CDR3 has 14 amino acids. Germline values: CDR1 SGHTA, CDR2 FQGNSA. Trimming stripped 3 bases from V and 5 bases from J, with 8 bases between. The CDR3 region has the DNA TGTGCCAGCAGCTTCATCCGGAATAATTCACCCCTCCACTTT. Amino acids: CASSFIRNNSPLHF.

This chain connects TRBV28 to TRBJ1-1, with TRBD1 matching over 7 bases. The CDR3 spans 14 residues. CDR1 is MDHEN, CDR2 SYDVKM, per germline. Trimming took 5 bases from V and 3 from J; bases not matched to a gene: 6. Here the CDR3 reads CASSPGDRDTEAFF. Here the CDR3 DNA reads TGTGCCAGCAGTCCAGGAGACAGGGACACTGAAGCTTTCTTT.

The rearrangement uses TRBV18 and TRBJ1-6, with TRBD1 matching over 7 bases. CDR1 is KGHSH and CDR2 is LQKENI in the germline V gene. CDR3 length: 15 residues. Germline trimming cut 2 bases from V and 7 bases from J; bases unmatched to any gene: 5. The CDR3 region is CASSPYGTANSPLHF. In nucleotides, the CDR3 is TGTGCCAGCTCACCATATGGGACAGCCAATTCACCCCTCCACTTT. Together with reference TRBV18 and TRBJ1-6, the CDR3 gives the full variable domain: NAGVMQNPRHLVRRRGQEARLRCSPMKGHSHVYWYRQLPEEGLKFMVYLQKENIIDESGMPKERFSAEFPKEGPSILRIQQVVRGDSAAYFCASSPYGTANSPLHFGNGTRLTVT.

The rearrangement uses TRBV29-1 and TRBJ1-2, with a tentative D call TRBD1 (5 bases). The CDR3 loop spans 14 amino acids. V dropped 3 bases and J dropped 2 bases, with 13 bases sitting between them. Germline V gives CDR1 SQVTM, CDR2 ANQGSEA. DNA of the CDR3: TGCAGCGTTGAGGAGCAGGGCGGCAACTATGGCTACACCTTC. It codes for CSVEEQGGNYGYTF. The complete variable domain, with remaining parts taken from reference TRBV29-1 and TRBJ1-2, reads SAVISQKPSRDICQRGTSLTIQCQVDSQVTMMFWYRQQPGQSLTLIATANQGSEATYESGFVIDKFPISRPNLTFSTLTVSNMSPEDSSIYLCSVEEQGGNYGYTFGSGTRLTVV.

This chain uses TRBV4-2 with TRBJ1-6, with a weak D call TRBD1 (5 bases). Trimming stripped 4 bases from V and 5 bases from J, with 15 bases between. Germline loops: CDR1 LGHNA, CDR2 YNFKEQ. The CDR3 sequence is 16 residues long. As DNA, the CDR3 is TGTGCCAGCAGCCCCCTGGCGGGACGGAATAATTCACCCCTCCACTTT. This gives the protein CASSPLAGRNNSPLHF.

The gene calls are TRBV5-8 and TRBJ1-2; possibly TRBD1 for D (5 bases). Looked up from germline, CDR1 is SGHTS and CDR2 is YDEGEE. V lost 2 bases to trimming and J lost 7 bases, with 9 bases between them. The CDR3 runs to 12 residues. CDR3 DNA sequence: TGTGCCAGCAGCTTCGGGGGAATTGGCTACACCTTC. As protein: CASSFGGIGYTF.

The chain joins TRBV6-4 to TRBJ1-6; D not certain. This CDR3 spans 13 amino acids. Trimming took 0 bases from V and 9 from J, leaving 6 bases between them. Germline CDR1 MRHNA, CDR2 SNTAGT. In nucleotides, the CDR3 is TGTGCCAGCAGTGACTCCACGACTTCACCCCTCCACTTT. It codes for CASSDSTTSPLHF.

V and J are TRBV19 and TRBJ1-1; D remains unclear. CDR3 length: 14 amino acids. V lost 5 bases and J 5 bases, leaving 15 bases between the germline ends. CDR1 LNHDA and CDR2 SQIVND come from the germline V gene (reference sequence). The CDR3 DNA reads as TGTGCCAGTAGTGTGTCCCCGGAGGGAACTGAAGCTTTCTTT. Amino acids: CASSVSPEGTEAFF. Full variable domain (outside the CDR3, taken from reference TRBV19 and TRBJ1-1): DGGITQSPKYLFRKEGQNVTLSCEQNLNHDAMYWYRQDPGQGLRLIYYSQIVNDFQKGDIAEGYSVSREKKESFPLTVTSAQKNPTAFYLCASSVSPEGTEAFFGQGTRLTVV.

The chain recombines TRBV19 with TRBJ1-1; 8 bases map to TRBD1. After removal of 6 bases from V and 4 bases from J, the junction contained 4 bases not matched to a gene. CDR1 is LNHDA, CDR2 SQIVND, per germline (reference sequence). The length of the CDR3 is 13 residues. CDR3 in amino acids: CASSQGAPTEAFF. The CDR3 coding sequence is TGTGCCAGTAGCCAGGGGGCGCCCACTGAAGCTTTCTTT.

This chain links TRBV10-3 with TRBJ1-2; D possibly corresponds to TRBD1 (5 bases). Per germline, CDR1 ENHRY and CDR2 SYGVKD. This CDR3 comprises 12 residues. V was shortened by 10 bases and J by 2 bases, with 11 bases between the two germline ends. The CDR3 DNA sequence: TGTGCCACCAACCAGGGAAACTATGGCTACACCTTC. It specifies CATNQGNYGYTF.

The chain employs TRBV5-1 and TRBJ2-1; 8 bases are shared with TRBD1. The germline gives CDR1 SGHRS, CDR2 YFSETQ. V trimming: 0 bases; J trimming: 2 bases; junction bases outside the gene matches: 4. CDR3 length equals 16 residues. CDR3 DNA sequence: TGCGCCAGCAGCTTGGCGCAGGGGGCAACCTACAATGAGCAGTTCTTC. It yields the protein CASSLAQGATYNEQFF.

V and J are TRBV30 and TRBJ1-3; a possible D gene is TRBD1 (6 bases). The CDR3 is 13 residues long. In germline, CDR1 is GTSNPN, CDR2 SVGIG (reference sequence). Trimming shortened V by 0 bases and J by 6 bases, and 9 bases separated the two germline ends. The CDR3 DNA reads TGTGCCTGGAGTGTGGGGGGGGCAAACACCATATATTTT. Translation: CAWSVGGANTIYF.

This clone was observed once. V and J are TRBV5-6 and TRBJ1-2; the D is unclear. V was clipped by 5 bases and J by 5 bases, with 22 bases between them. The germline CDR1 and CDR2 sequences are SGHDT and YYEEEE. The CDR3 loop spans 16 amino acids. CDR3 bases: TGTGCCAGCAGATTACGACCGATCACCGGATTATATGGCTACACCTTC. Its translation is CASRLRPITGLYGYTF.